Following are 20 T cell receptor beta chains from one sample sequenced in a study of T-cell memory formation after mild COVID-19. MiXCR, run by TCRdb on the 5' RACE reads, gives a single entry per CDR3 protein. The sample contains 170,000 or so distinct CDR3 sequences, around a fifth of which appear only once. The sample comprised PBMCs or a T cell subset sorted from them (not recorded which). The receptors originated from an adult woman who had mild COVID-19 (a few samples of this study predate the infection). Cell type and time point are not known.

This clonotype came up a few times. CDR3 residues: CASSLAAGRFQPQHF. The CDR3 coding sequence is TGTGCCAGCAGCTTAGCAGCAGGGAGGTTCCAGCCCCAGCATTTT. The chain has TRBV7-9 and TRBJ1-5; maybe TRBD1 (5 bases). The CDR3 is 15 residues long. The V gene lost 0 bases and the J gene lost 7 bases, with 13 bases spanning the gap. CDR1 and CDR2 (germline): SEHNR, FQNEAQ (reference sequence).

This chain uses TRBV5-6 with TRBJ1-3; D unclear. The germline V and J ends were trimmed by 2 bases and 0 bases, with 6 bases remaining between them. There are 14 residues in the CDR3. Germline V lookup: CDR1 SGHDT, CDR2 YYEEEE. CDR3 sequence: CASSFGISGNTIYF. The CDR3, as DNA: TGTGCCAGCAGCTTTGGGATCTCTGGAAACACCATATATTTT. Looking up the rest from reference TRBV5-6 and TRBJ1-3 gives the full variable domain: DAGVTQSPTHLIKTRGQQVTLRCSPKSGHDTVSWYQQALGQGPQFIFQYYEEEERQRGNFPDRFSGHQFPNYSSELNVNALLLGDSALYLCASSFGISGNTIYFGEGSWLTVV.

This clonotype was seen just once. This chain links TRBV5-6 with TRBJ1-3; D might be TRBD1 (6 bases). In germline, CDR1 is SGHDT, CDR2 YYEEEE. The CDR3 covers 15 residues. Trimming took 4 bases from V and 4 from J, leaving 15 bases between them. The CDR3 spells CASSPNRARGNTIYF. CDR3 DNA: TGTGCCAGCAGCCCGAACAGGGCTAGGGGAAACACCATATATTTT.

The chain joins TRBV30 to TRBJ2-3; 10 bases agree with TRBD2. J was trimmed by 1 base and V by 2 bases; bases with no gene match: 6. The CDR3 covers 16 residues. Germline V gene sequence: CDR1 GTSNPN, CDR2 SVGIG (reference sequence). The CDR3 coding sequence is TGTGCCTGGAGTTTCGTACTAGCGGGGCGCACAGATACGCAGTATTTT. Translation: CAWSFVLAGRTDTQYF.

In this sample, this clonotype turned up a few times. The V and J genes are TRBV7-2 and TRBJ2-1, with a weak D call TRBD2 (6 bases). CDR1 is SGHTA and CDR2 is FQGNSA in the germline V gene. The length of the CDR3 is 14 residues. Trimming cost V 2 bases and J 6 bases, with 11 bases left between them. DNA for the CDR3: TGTGCCAGCAGCTTAAAACTAGCCTTCAATGAGCAGTTCTTC. Translated, it gives CASSLKLAFNEQFF.

This clonotype has more than one count but fewer than ten. This chain links TRBV6-5 with TRBJ1-1, with 7 bases matching TRBD1. The ends lost 2 bases at V and 1 base at J; junction bases unmatched: 4. The CDR3 length is 15 residues. Germline V gives CDR1 MNHEY, CDR2 SVGAGI. The DNA of the CDR3 is TGTGCCAGCAGTTACCCGGGGACAGAGAACACTGAAGCTTTCTTT. This encodes CASSYPGTENTEAFF.

This clonotype was recorded a few times. The rearrangement joins TRBV7-9 to TRBJ2-7; possibly TRBD1 for D (5 bases). From germline, CDR1 is SEHNR and CDR2 FQNEAQ (reference sequence). The V and J ends lost 2 bases and 2 bases respectively, with 7 bases between them. This CDR3 comprises 13 residues. The CDR3 DNA reads TGTGCCAGCAGCTTATGGACAACCTACGAGCAGTACTTC. Protein product: CASSLWTTYEQYF.

As DNA, the CDR3 is TGTGCCAGCAGCGGACTAGCGGTGTACAATGAGCAGTTCTTC. It translates to CASSGLAVYNEQFF. This chain joins TRBV2 and TRBJ2-1; 10 bases map to TRBD2. Unmatched junction bases numbered 3, after V lost 6 bases and J lost 4 bases. Germline loops: CDR1 SNHLY, CDR2 FYNNEI. This CDR3 comprises 14 residues.

The chain recombines TRBV2 with TRBJ2-7, with D hard to call. CDR1 is SNHLY and CDR2 is FYNNEI in the germline V gene. Trimming cost V 1 base and J 7 bases, with 8 bases left between them. CDR3 length: 12 amino acids. CDR3 in amino acids: CASSEVGQEQYF. DNA of the CDR3: TGTGCCAGCAGTGAAGTAGGGCAAGAGCAGTACTTC.

This clonotype occurred a few times. The genes are TRBV12-3 or TRBV12-4 and TRBJ1-1; tentatively, D is TRBD1 (5 bases). This CDR3 region has 14 residues. V lost 2 bases and J lost 5, with 12 bases in between. The CDR3 nucleotides are TGTGCCAGCAGTTTACTGGGGGTGAGGACTGAAGCTTTCTTT. Its protein is CASSLLGVRTEAFF.

This clonotype came up a few times. CDR3 in DNA: TGCGCCAGCAACAGGGTTCCCGGGGAGCTGTTTTTT. Amino acid sequence: CASNRVPGELFF. The chain uses TRBV4-3 and TRBJ2-2; D is perhaps TRBD1 (6 bases). This CDR3 is built from 12 residues. CDR1 and CDR2 from the germline V gene are LGHNA and YSLEER. V was trimmed by 7 bases and J by 6 bases, leaving 9 bases between them.

The sample holds a few counts of this clonotype. The V call is TRBV27, the J call TRBJ1-6; 8 nucleotides line up with TRBD1. Per germline, CDR1 MNHEY and CDR2 SMNVEV (reference sequence). The CDR3 has 16 amino acids. Trimming at V came to 10 bases and at J to 8 bases, leaving 16 bases not matched to a gene. The CDR3 spells CATRLRGQGDDSPLHF. The CDR3 DNA reads as TGTGCCACCCGACTACGAGGACAGGGAGATGATTCACCCCTCCACTTT.

V is TRBV5-1 and J is TRBJ2-7, with D possibly being TRBD1 (5 bases). The CDR3 is made up of 15 amino acids. Trimming removed 4 bases at V and 5 bases at J, with 19 bases between. Germline V lookup: CDR1 SGHRS, CDR2 YFSETQ. The CDR3 region has the DNA TGCGCCAGCAGCGCGCGCGGACATGCAGCCCACGAGCAGTACTTC. Translated, it gives CASSARGHAAHEQYF. Filled out from reference TRBV5-1 and TRBJ2-7, the complete variable domain reads KAGVTQTPRYLIKTRGQQVTLSCSPISGHRSVSWYQQTPGQGLQFLFEYFSETQRNKGNFPGRFSGRQFSNSRSEMNVSTLELGDSALYLCASSARGHAAHEQYFGPGTRLTVT.

The chain joins TRBV5-1 to TRBJ2-7, with TRBD1 as a possible D gene (7 bases). V lost 1 base and J lost 3, with 14 bases in between. CDR1 is SGHRS and CDR2 is YFSETQ in the germline V gene. The CDR3 consists of 15 residues. The CDR3 DNA reads as TGCGCCAGCAGCTTGATGCAGGGGGGAGGCTACGAGCAGTACTTC. Residues: CASSLMQGGGYEQYF.

This chain uses TRBV5-6 with TRBJ2-7; TRBD2 might be the D (5 bases). This CDR3 region has 13 residues. Germline V gives CDR1 SGHDT, CDR2 YYEEEE. The ends were cut back, 6 bases at V and 2 bases at J, with 12 bases in the middle. The CDR3 protein is CASTLSGTYEQYF. CDR3 in DNA: TGTGCCAGCACCCTCTCCGGGACCTACGAGCAGTACTTC.

CDR3 protein: CASSLLRLASNTGELFF. As DNA, the CDR3 is TGTGCCAGCAGCTTATTGAGACTAGCGAGTAACACCGGGGAGCTGTTTTTT. The chain carries TRBV7-8 and TRBJ2-2; 8 positions agree with TRBD2. Trimming at V came to 2 bases and at J to 2 bases, leaving 7 bases not matched to a gene. The V gene's germline CDR1 is SGHVS and CDR2 FQNEAQ. CDR3 size: 17 residues.

The table lists this clonotype with a few counts. The chain joins TRBV7-9 to TRBJ2-1; 7 nucleotides agree with TRBD1. The CDR3 covers 15 residues. The junction had 6 bases not matched to a gene; V was cut back by 4 bases and J by 3 bases. Germline loops: CDR1 SEHNR, CDR2 FQNEAQ (reference sequence). The chain's CDR3 is CASSSRDSSYNEQFF. The DNA for the CDR3 is TGTGCCAGCAGCTCCCGGGACAGTAGCTACAATGAGCAGTTCTTC.

This chain uses TRBV10-3 with TRBJ2-3; 7 positions agree with TRBD2. This CDR3 has 12 residues. Germline values: CDR1 ENHRY, CDR2 SYGVKD. Trimming removed 11 bases from V and 4 bases from J; junction bases left unmatched: 6. The CDR3 DNA sequence: TGTGCCTCACGGGGGGAGCCAGATACGCAGTATTTT. Translated, it gives CASRGEPDTQYF.

This clonotype was seen a few times. The chain carries TRBV7-9 and TRBJ1-5; 7 bases are shared with TRBD1. The CDR3 is 13 residues long. The germline gives CDR1 SEHNR, CDR2 FQNEAQ (reference sequence). Losses at the gene ends were 6 bases for V and 4 bases for J; bases not matched to a gene: 3. The CDR3 DNA reads TGTGCCAGCAGTAAACAGGGGAATCAGCCCCAGCATTTT. As protein: CASSKQGNQPQHF.

This clonotype was found many times. V usage is TRBV29-1 and J usage is TRBJ2-2; possible D gene TRBD1, 6 bases. Trimming stripped 7 bases from V and 1 base from J, with 10 bases between. The CDR3 extends over 13 amino acids. Germline CDR1 is SQVTM and CDR2 is ANQGSEA. CDR3 bases: TGCAGCGCGACAGGCGGGAACACCGGGGAGCTGTTTTTT. Translated, it gives CSATGGNTGELFF.